Here is one T cell receptor (beta chain) with its context. Its matching antigen is unknown. Looked up from germline, CDR1 is MDHEN and CDR2 is SYDVKM. V was clipped by 5 bases and J by 2 bases, with 10 bases between them. This CDR3 is 14 amino acids long. The record originates from a study of shared clonotypes between healthy human individuals. Study findings and constraints: Investigators expected sequencing depth to affect clonotype sharing among donors. Despite large depth, rarefaction showed incomplete sorted-subset sequencing. Clonotypes which were not shared had lower generation probabilities than clonotypes that all four donors shared.

At the deep level, the assay was run. Sequenced by immunoSEQ multiplex PCR; TCRdb stores in-frame clones only, minus some. In the table there are 980,000 or so clones, over 75% of which are singletons. This sequence joins TRBV28 and TRBJ1-5, with unresolved D. Material for sequencing was memory CD4+ T cells sorted from blood. As to subset: CD45RA-negative fraction. This TCR was recovered from a man between 18 and 35 years old in good health. The CDR3 sequence: CASSPQSGNQPQHF. The DNA of the CDR3 is TGTGCCAGCAGTCCCCAGTCTGGCAATCAGCCCCAGCATTTT.